This entry is about one T cell receptor (beta chain). The junction had 5 bases not matched to a gene; V was cut back by 4 bases and J by 8 bases. CDR1 and CDR2 (germline): MDHEN, SYDVKM. The CDR3 has 14 residues. This sample was taken from a study of blood T cell repertoires in COVID-19. Study overall: Material from acute and convalescent COVID-19 was sourced from the United States, Italy and Spain.

Authors' analysis steps: Nucleated cell number was recorded as an estimate derived from reference gene primer amplification. Only in-frame clones appear in the TCRdb table, and some are missing; sequencing was by immunoSEQ multiplex PCR. V and J calls and clone size are given by that table; D and trimming were obtained from the DNA. This sample has some 200,000 clones, with about 76% found just once. Ages ranged from about 18 to 89 years, with residence in about 23 US areas. Cohorts were assigned according to the clinical history that participants reported. The TCR originated in a woman between 50 and 59 years old with acute COVID-19. The V gene is TRBV28, the J gene TRBJ1-6; 7 bases line up with TRBD1. The source material was PBMCs or T cells enriched from blood (not recorded which). The CDR3 DNA reads as TGTGCCAGCAGTTCGAGGGGGCTGGATTCACCCCTCCACTTT. This codes for CASSSRGLDSPLHF. Complete variable domain (other parts from reference TRBV28 and TRBJ1-6): DVKVTQSSRYLVKRTGEKVFLECVQDMDHENMFWYRQDPGLGLRLIYFSYDVKMKEKGDIPEGYSVSREKKERFSLILESASTNQTSMYLCASSSRGLDSPLHFGNGTRLTVT.